A selection of T cell receptor beta chains follows, all from one sample in a study of blood T cells in healthy people across ages. Each CDR3 protein gets one entry after TCRdb re-called the 5' RACE reads with MiXCR. The data hold 1.5 million to 2 million distinct CDR3 sequences, with 28% observed a single time. Sequences were obtained from blood. The source is a woman younger than 45 in good health. Each CDR3 is given with its conserved first and last residue. The size field is filled for only some rows; it gives once, few, many or a size class.

-,TRBV20-1,-,CSGTTSGVYNEQYF
few,TRBV11-2,TRBJ2-1,CASSLRAGTFGNEQFF
few,TRBV20-1,TRBJ1-2,CSVRGYGYTF
few,TRBV12-3/TRBV12-4,TRBJ1-6,CASSLKGAAGHSPPHF
-,TRBV5-1,TRBJ2-1,CASSFLIAELGNEQFF
few,TRBV20-1,TRBJ1-2,CSARGAGGGYTF
few,TRBV25-1,TRBJ1-4,CASSPTGRGATNEKLFF
many,TRBV24-1,TRBJ2-3,CATSDSTSGIYTDTQYF
few,TRBV10-3,TRBJ2-5,CAIGIEETQYF
-,TRBV6-5,TRBJ2-7,CASSPWVGDYEQYF
-,TRBV4-1,TRBJ1-2,CASSTSTGTVYGYTF
few,TRBV5-5,TRBJ2-5,CASSLRPGGQETQYF
few,TRBV3-1,TRBJ2-7,CASSQVRNYEQYF
few,TRBV29-1,TRBJ2-1,CSVASGRSYNEQFF
few,TRBV28,TRBJ2-7,CAGKGSGSIEQYF
few,TRBV28,TRBJ2-3,CASSPRGSGGLTDTQYF
-,TRBV20-1,TRBJ1-5,CSAGRRGLLSNQPQHF
-,TRBV2,TRBJ2-2,CASRRGPSNPVGELFF
few,TRBV12-3/TRBV12-4,TRBJ2-7,CAGSLGLAGPFEQYF
few,TRBV24-1,TRBJ2-3,CATSDPSSPTSTDTQYF
many,TRBV7-2,TRBJ2-1,CASSQGQRGNEQFF
many,TRBV4-2,TRBJ2-7,CASSPEGRFGEQYF
few,TRBV5-1,TRBJ2-1,CASSLGTAQFSEQFF
few,TRBV7-2,TRBJ2-5,CASSLVGGDRVSYF
-,TRBV2,TRBJ2-5,CASSAPTSGTPHTQYF
-,TRBV21-1,TRBJ2-7,CSSSKGLIRGEQYF
-,TRBV20-1,TRBJ1-1,CSAVLQGAWYTEAFF
-,TRBV5-1,TRBJ1-2,CTSSPGGRATDGYTF
-,TRBV12-3/TRBV12-4,TRBJ1-5,CASSKRQGGNQPQHF